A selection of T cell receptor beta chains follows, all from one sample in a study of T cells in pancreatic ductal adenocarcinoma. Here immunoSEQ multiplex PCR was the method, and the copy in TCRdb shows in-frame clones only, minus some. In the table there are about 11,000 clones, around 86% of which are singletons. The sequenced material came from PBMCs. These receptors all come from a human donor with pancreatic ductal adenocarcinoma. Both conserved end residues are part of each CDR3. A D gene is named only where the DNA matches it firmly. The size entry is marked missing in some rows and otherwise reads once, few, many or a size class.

TGTGCCAGCAGCTTAACCGGGACGGCCTTTGGCGAGCAGTACTTC	CASSLTGTAFGEQYF	NA	TRBJ2-7	TRBV9	NA
TGTGCCAGCAGGGCTCGGGGGACCTATGGCTACACCTTC	CASRARGTYGYTF	NA	TRBJ1-2	TRBV6-1	NA
TGTGCCAGCAGCTTAAAAGCGGGGGGGAACACCGGGGAGCTGTTTTTT	CASSLKAGGNTGELFF	NA	TRBJ2-2	TRBV7-6	TRBD2
TGCGCCAGCAGCCATCCCGGGAGGGGGAAGACCCAGTACTTC	CASSHPGRGKTQYF	NA	TRBJ2-5	TRBV4-1	TRBD2
TGTGCCAGTCGCCAGGGGGCCTACGAGCAGTACTTC	CASRQGAYEQYF	NA	TRBJ2-7	TRBV6-6	TRBD1
TGTGCCAGCAGTTCCTTGGCTTCGAACCTGAACACTGAAGCTTTCTTT	CASSSLASNLNTEAFF	NA	TRBJ1-1	TRBV6-6	NA
TGTGCCAGCAGCCAAGATAACAGTTTTGTGACCCAGTACTTC	CASSQDNSFVTQYF	NA	TRBJ2-5	TRBV14	NA
TGTGCCAGCAGTTACTCTGAGTTTCAAGAGACCCAGTACTTC	CASSYSEFQETQYF	NA	TRBJ2-5	TRBV6-5	NA
TGTGCCAGCAGCGCAGAGATTTCCTACGAGCAGTACTTC	CASSAEISYEQYF	NA	TRBJ2-7	TRBV14	NA
TGTGCCAGCCTGGGGGTCACTGAAGCTTTCTTT	CASLGVTEAFF	NA	TRBJ1-1	TRBV6-1	NA
TGTGCCAGCAGCCCGGCGGACGTCTATGGCTACACCTTC	CASSPADVYGYTF	few	TRBJ1-2	TRBV7-9	NA
TGTGCCAGCAGCTTTCTCGGCTCCTACGAGCAGTACTTC	CASSFLGSYEQYF	NA	TRBJ2-7	TRBV11-2	NA
TGTGCCAGCAGTGAAGGGGTACCCTATTCCGGCTACACCTTC	CASSEGVPYSGYTF	NA	TRBJ1-2	TRBV6-1	NA
TGTGCCAGCAGTGGGACAGCCGGGAATGAAAAACTGTTTTTT	CASSGTAGNEKLFF	NA	TRBJ1-4	TRBV7-9	TRBD1
TGTGCCAGCAGTGAGTGGGGACAGCAGGCACCCCTCCACTTT	CASSEWGQQAPLHF	NA	TRBJ1-6	TRBV2	TRBD1
TGTGCCAGCAGTTTAAACAACCCCTACGAGCAGTACTTC	CASSLNNPYEQYF	NA	TRBJ2-7	TRBV28	NA
TGCGCCAGCAGCCAAGAGCGTGAGCAGTTCTTC	CASSQEREQFF	NA	TRBJ2-1	TRBV4-1	NA
TGTGCCATCAGTGCTCTGGGGGGGCCGGGAGAGCAGTACTTC	CAISALGGPGEQYF	medium-sized	TRBJ2-7	TRBV10-3	NA
TGTGCCAGCAGCCCCGGTCCGGGGGCGAGCAATCAGCCCCAGCATTTT	CASSPGPGASNQPQHF	NA	TRBJ1-5	TRBV9	NA
TGTGCCAGCAGGAGAGAGGCTAACTATGGCTACACCTTC	CASRREANYGYTF	NA	TRBJ1-2	TRBV28	NA
TGTGCCAGCAGTTACTCCCCGGACATTTCCTACGAGCAGTACTTC	CASSYSPDISYEQYF	once	TRBJ2-7	TRBV6-5	NA